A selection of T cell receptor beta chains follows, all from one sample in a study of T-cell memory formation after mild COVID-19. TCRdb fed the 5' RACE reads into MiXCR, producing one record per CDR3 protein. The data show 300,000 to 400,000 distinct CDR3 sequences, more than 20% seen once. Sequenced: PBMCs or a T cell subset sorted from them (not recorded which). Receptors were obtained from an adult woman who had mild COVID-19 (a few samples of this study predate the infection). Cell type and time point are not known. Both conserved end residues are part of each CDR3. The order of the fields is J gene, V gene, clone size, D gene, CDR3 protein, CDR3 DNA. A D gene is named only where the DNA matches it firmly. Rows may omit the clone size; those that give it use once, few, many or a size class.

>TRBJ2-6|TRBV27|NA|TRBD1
CASSLRGTGPYSGANVLTF
TGTGCCAGCAGTTTAAGAGGGACAGGGCCCTACTCTGGGGCCAACGTCCTGACTTTC
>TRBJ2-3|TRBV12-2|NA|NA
CASAAASTDTQYF
TGTGCAAGTGCGGCCGCTAGCACAGATACGCAGTATTTT
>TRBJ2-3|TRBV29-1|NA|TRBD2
CSVVAGGLTRADTQYF
TGCAGCGTTGTAGCGGGAGGGCTCACTCGGGCAGATACGCAGTATTTT
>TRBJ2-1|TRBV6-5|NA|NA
CASSYVSGEQFF
TGTGCCAGCAGTTACGTCTCCGGTGAGCAGTTCTTC
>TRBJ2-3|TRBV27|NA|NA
CASSSHGRRKSFTDTQYF
TGTGCCAGCAGTTCCCACGGCCGTCGCAAATCGTTTACAGATACGCAGTATTTT
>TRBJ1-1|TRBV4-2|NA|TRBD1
CASSRGQGPLNTEAFF
TGTGCCAGCAGCCGCGGACAGGGACCTCTGAACACTGAAGCTTTCTTT
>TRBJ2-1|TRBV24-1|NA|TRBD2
CATSDTPSSGRGNEQFF
TGTGCCACCAGTGATACCCCTTCTAGCGGGCGTGGGAATGAGCAGTTCTTC
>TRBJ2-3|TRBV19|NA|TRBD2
CASSILAGEGADTQYF
TGTGCCAGTAGTATACTAGCGGGAGAGGGGGCAGATACGCAGTATTTT
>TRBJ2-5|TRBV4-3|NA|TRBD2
CASSLSTRTSESQETQYF
TGCGCCAGCAGCCTCTCGACCCGGACTAGCGAAAGCCAAGAGACCCAGTACTTC
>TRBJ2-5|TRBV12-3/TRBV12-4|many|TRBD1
CASCPGQGQETQYF
TGTGCCAGCTGTCCGGGACAGGGACAAGAGACCCAGTACTTC
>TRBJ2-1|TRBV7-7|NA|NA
CASSLTQTNNEQFF
TGTGCTAGCAGCTTGACACAGACTAACAATGAGCAGTTCTTC
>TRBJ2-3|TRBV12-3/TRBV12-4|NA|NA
CASSLAGNTQYF
TGTGCCAGCAGTTTAGCAGGGAATACGCAGTATTTT
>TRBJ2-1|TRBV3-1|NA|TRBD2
CASSLNPSGLAYNEQFF
TGTGCCAGCAGCCTAAACCCCTCGGGACTAGCCTACAATGAGCAGTTCTTC
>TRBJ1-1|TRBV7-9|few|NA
CASSPTWTRAFF
TGTGCCAGCAGCCCCACCTGGACAAGGGCTTTCTTT
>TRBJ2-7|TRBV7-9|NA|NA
CASSFPQGDYEQYF
TGTGCCAGCAGCTTCCCCCAGGGTGACTACGAGCAGTACTTC
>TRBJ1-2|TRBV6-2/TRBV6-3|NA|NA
CASAEGGTGGYTF
TGTGCCAGTGCGGAGGGCGGAACAGGTGGCTACACCTTC
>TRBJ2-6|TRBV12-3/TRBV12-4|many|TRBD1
CASSHGTGVGANVLTF
TGTGCCAGCAGTCACGGGACAGGGGTTGGGGCCAACGTCCTGACTTTC
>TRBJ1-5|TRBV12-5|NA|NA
CASGFGGNQPQHF
TGTGCTAGTGGTTTCGGGGGAAATCAGCCCCAGCATTTT
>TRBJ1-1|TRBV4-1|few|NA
CASSQVISGLLLTNTEAFF
TGCGCCAGCAGCCAAGTTATATCGGGTCTTTTACTCACGAACACTGAAGCTTTCTTT
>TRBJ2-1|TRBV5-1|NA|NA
CASSLGTWDRRGDEQFF
TGCGCCAGCAGCTTGGGCACCTGGGACCGACGCGGAGATGAGCAGTTCTTC
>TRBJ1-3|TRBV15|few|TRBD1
CATSRVYGTGSGNTIYF
TGTGCCACCAGCAGAGTCTATGGGACAGGCTCTGGAAACACCATATATTTT
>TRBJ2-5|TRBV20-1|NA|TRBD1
CSASRTGRETQYF
TGCAGTGCTAGCAGGACAGGGAGAGAGACCCAGTACTTC
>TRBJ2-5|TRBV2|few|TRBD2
CASSVERGPQETQYF
TGTGCCAGCAGTGTAGAGCGGGGACCGCAAGAGACCCAGTACTTC
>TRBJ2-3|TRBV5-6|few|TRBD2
CASSFWTSGKQRITDTQYF
TGTGCCAGCAGCTTTTGGACTAGCGGCAAACAACGAATCACAGATACGCAGTATTTT
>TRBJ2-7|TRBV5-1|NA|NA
CASSLGQYRSYEQYF
TGCGCCAGCAGCTTGGGCCAGTACCGCTCCTACGAGCAGTACTTC
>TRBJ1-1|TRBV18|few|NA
CASSPQDSPLAEAFF
TGTGCCAGCTCACCTCAAGATTCTCCCCTCGCTGAAGCTTTCTTT
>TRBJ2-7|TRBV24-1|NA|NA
CATSDSQITHGEQYF
TGTGCCACCAGTGATTCTCAGATCACGCACGGCGAGCAGTACTTC
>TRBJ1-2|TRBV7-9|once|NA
CASSLASGGDGYTF
TGTGCCAGCAGCTTAGCGAGCGGGGGAGATGGCTACACCTTC
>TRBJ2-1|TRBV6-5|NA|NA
CASSWAGTAYSYNEQFF
TGTGCCAGCAGTTGGGCCGGGACTGCATACTCCTACAATGAGCAGTTCTTC
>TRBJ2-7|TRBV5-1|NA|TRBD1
CASSSRDRLAYEQYF
TGCGCCAGCAGCTCCCGGGACAGGCTAGCCTACGAGCAGTACTTC
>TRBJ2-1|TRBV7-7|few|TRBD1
CASSLAVDRSNEQFF
TGTGCCAGCAGCTTAGCGGTGGACAGGTCAAATGAGCAGTTCTTC
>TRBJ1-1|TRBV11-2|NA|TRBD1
CASSPGTGLDTEAFF
TGTGCCAGCAGCCCGGGGACAGGGTTGGACACTGAAGCTTTCTTT
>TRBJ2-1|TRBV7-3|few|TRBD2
CASSLTGGGNEQFF
TGTGCCAGCAGCTTAACGGGCGGGGGCAATGAGCAGTTCTTC
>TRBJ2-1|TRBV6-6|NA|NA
CASSYLAPNNEQFF
TGTGCCAGCAGTTACTTAGCTCCGAACAATGAGCAGTTCTTC
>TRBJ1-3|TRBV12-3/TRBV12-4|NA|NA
CASSPTGNTIYF
TGTGCCAGCAGCCCTACGGGAAACACCATATATTTT
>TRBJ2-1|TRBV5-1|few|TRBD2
CASSLGATSGNNEQFF
TGCGCCAGCAGCTTGGGGGCGACTAGCGGGAACAATGAGCAGTTCTTC
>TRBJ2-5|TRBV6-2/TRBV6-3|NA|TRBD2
CASSPSGRKTQYF
TGTGCCAGCAGCCCTAGCGGGAGAAAGACCCAGTACTTC
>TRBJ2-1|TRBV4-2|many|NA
CASSQNNEQFF
TGTGCCAGCAGCCAAAACAATGAGCAGTTCTTC
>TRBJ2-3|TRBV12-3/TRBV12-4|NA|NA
CASSLDGRADTQYF
TGTGCCAGCAGTTTGGACGGGCGGGCAGATACGCAGTATTTT
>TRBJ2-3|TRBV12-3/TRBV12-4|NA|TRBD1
CASSLGQGATDTQYF
TGTGCCAGCAGTTTGGGACAGGGGGCGACAGATACGCAGTATTTT
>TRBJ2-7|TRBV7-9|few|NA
CASSPPFGPLYEQYF
TGTGCCAGCAGCCCTCCCTTCGGGCCGCTATACGAGCAGTACTTC
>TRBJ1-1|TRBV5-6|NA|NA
CASSSNVQGYTEAFF
TGTGCCAGCAGCTCAAACGTGCAGGGTTACACTGAAGCTTTCTTT
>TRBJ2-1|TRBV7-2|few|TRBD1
CASSQGQGMYNEQFF
TGTGCCAGCAGCCAGGGACAGGGTATGTACAATGAGCAGTTCTTC
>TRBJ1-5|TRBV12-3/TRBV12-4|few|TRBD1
CASSPPDRGGNQPQHF
TGTGCCAGCAGCCCGCCGGACAGGGGAGGCAATCAGCCCCAGCATTTT
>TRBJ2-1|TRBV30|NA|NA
CAIKGGTFYNEQFF
TGTGCCATCAAAGGGGGTACATTCTACAATGAGCAGTTCTTC
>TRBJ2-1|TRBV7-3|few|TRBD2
CASSSLAGVANEQFF
TGTGCCAGCAGTTCCCTAGCGGGAGTAGCCAATGAGCAGTTCTTC
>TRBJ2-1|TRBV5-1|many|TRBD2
CASSLRTSMLAEQFF
TGCGCCAGCAGCTTAAGGACTAGTATGTTGGCGGAGCAGTTCTTC
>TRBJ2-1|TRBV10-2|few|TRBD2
CASILAGAAGEQFF
TGCGCCAGCATTCTAGCGGGAGCCGCGGGGGAGCAGTTCTTC
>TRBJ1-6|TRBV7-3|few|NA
CASSSSQGMALHF
TGTGCCAGCAGCTCCTCCCAGGGGATGGCCCTCCACTTT
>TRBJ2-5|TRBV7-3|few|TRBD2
CASSPGTSGRDLETQYF
TGTGCCAGCAGCCCCGGGACTAGCGGGAGGGACCTGGAGACCCAGTACTTC
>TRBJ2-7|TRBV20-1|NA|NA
CSALSGGGTVEQYF
TGCAGTGCTCTGAGCGGAGGGGGGACGGTCGAGCAGTACTTC
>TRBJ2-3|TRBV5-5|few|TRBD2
CASSLTPQREDTQYF
TGTGCCAGCAGCTTGACTCCTCAGCGGGAAGATACGCAGTATTTT
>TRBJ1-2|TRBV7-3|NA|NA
CASSLGPVNYGYTF
TGTGCCAGCAGCTTAGGGCCGGTTAACTATGGCTACACCTTC
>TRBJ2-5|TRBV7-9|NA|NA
CASSLAVGREETQYF
TGTGCCAGCAGCTTAGCTGTGGGTCGTGAGGAGACCCAGTACTTC
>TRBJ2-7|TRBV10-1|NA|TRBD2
CASSYRGRGGAAEQYF
TGTGCCAGCAGTTACCGCGGGAGGGGGGGCGCAGCCGAGCAGTACTTC